Below are 23 T cell receptor beta chains sequenced from a single sample in a study of Graves' ophthalmopathy and Graves' hyperthyroidism. RNA transcripts were the source from which TCR beta CDR3 regions were amplified. The authors performed first-round RT-PCR with HTBI primers and then a second-round multiplex PCR. From the multiplex PCR reads, TCRdb called clonotypes with MiXCR, one entry per CDR3 protein. The profile shows about 660,000 distinct CDR3 sequences, roughly 41% of them singletons. Sequences were obtained from peripheral blood. The receptors were gathered from an adult man with Graves' ophthalmopathy.

This clonotype has only one observation. The chain is built from TRBV15 and TRBJ2-7; a weak D match, TRBD1 (6 bases). Trimming took off 0 bases at V and 7 bases at J, with 16 bases between the two ends. Germline CDR1 is LNHNV and CDR2 is YYDKDF (reference sequence). The CDR3 consists of 15 residues. The CDR3 nucleotides are TGTGCCACCAGCAGAGATCGGACAGTGGTTTGTGAGCAGTACTTC. This codes for CATSRDRTVVCEQYF.

In this sample, this clonotype turned up many times. In DNA, the CDR3 is TGTGCCATCAGGCCCCCTCGGTCCTACGAGCAGTACTTC. Amino acid sequence: CAIRPPRSYEQYF. The chain carries TRBV10-3 and TRBJ2-7; D is undetermined. V was trimmed by 6 bases and J by 1 base, leaving 10 bases between them. The CDR3 consists of 13 residues. The V gene's germline CDR1 is ENHRY and CDR2 SYGVKD.

This clonotype was found many times. J is TRBJ2-7 and V is TRBV9, with 7 bases matching TRBD1. Germline assignment: CDR1 SGDLS and CDR2 YYNGEE. J gave up 1 base and V 0 bases, and 4 bases lay outside the gene matches. The length of the CDR3 is 15 residues. The CDR3: CASSVGTGSSYEQYF. CDR3 DNA: TGTGCCAGCAGCGTAGGGACAGGTTCTTCCTACGAGCAGTACTTC.

This clonotype appeared many times. In DNA, the CDR3 is TGTGCCAGCAGCGTAGCCAGGGGTGAGGAGCTGTTTTTT. Translated: CASSVARGEELFF. The chain is built from TRBV9 and TRBJ2-2, with D maybe TRBD1 (6 bases). The germline V and J ends were trimmed by 0 bases and 10 bases, with 10 bases remaining between them. This CDR3 is built from 13 residues. The V gene's germline CDR1 is SGDLS and CDR2 YYNGEE.

J is TRBJ1-6 and V is TRBV9; D possibly corresponds to TRBD1 (5 bases). The V end lost 4 bases, the J end lost 12 bases, and 17 bases lay between the germline ends. Germline assignment: CDR1 SGDLS and CDR2 YYNGEE. The CDR3 covers 14 residues. In nucleotides, the CDR3 is TGTGCCAGCAGCTTGGGTAGGAACACAGGACCCCTCCACTTT. This gives the protein CASSLGRNTGPLHF.

The chain joins TRBV29-1 to TRBJ1-3; 7 bases agree with TRBD2. The end of the DNA is better explained by TRBJ2-3, so the J call may be wrong. CDR3 length: 14 residues. The V gene's germline CDR1 is SQVTM and CDR2 ANQGSEA. The DNA for the CDR3 is TGCAGCGTTGGAGCGGGACGAAGCACAGATACGCAGTATTTT. Amino acids: CSVGAGRSTDTQYF.

In its sample, this clonotype was seen many times. The chain recombines TRBV9 with TRBJ1-6; 7 bases are shared with TRBD1. J gave up 8 bases and V 7 bases, and 9 bases lay outside the gene matches. The V gene's germline CDR1 is SGDLS and CDR2 YYNGEE. The CDR3 runs 14 residues. The CDR3 spells CASSLRDRYSPLHF. CDR3 nucleotide sequence: TGTGCCAGCTCACTCCGGGACAGATATTCACCCCTCCACTTT.

The V and J genes are TRBV15 and TRBJ1-1; 9 positions match TRBD1. This CDR3 contains 18 residues. With 3 bases clipped from V and 3 bases from J, the junction kept 14 bases outside the gene matches. The germline gives CDR1 LNHNV, CDR2 YYDKDF (reference sequence). The CDR3 region has the DNA TGTGCCACCAGCAGTTACCCGGACAGGGGTCGGGTGGACACTGAAGCTTTCTTT. This translates into CATSSYPDRGRVDTEAFF. The entire variable domain, with the rest obtained from reference TRBV15 and TRBJ1-1, is as follows: DAMVIQNPRYQVTQFGKPVTLSCSQTLNHNVMYWYQQKSSQAPKLLFHYYDKDFNNEADTPDNFQSRRPNTSFCFLDIRSPGLGDTAMYLCATSSYPDRGRVDTEAFFGQGTRLTVV.

This clonotype was counted ten times or more. The V gene is TRBV20-1, the J gene TRBJ2-2; 13 nucleotides agree with TRBD2. J lost 3 bases, V lost 3 bases, and 4 bases had no gene match. In germline, CDR1 is DFQATT, CDR2 SNEGSKA (reference sequence). This CDR3 region has 16 residues. The DNA for the CDR3 is TGCAGTGCTAGCAGACTAGCGGGAGGCCACACCGGGGAGCTGTTTTTT. Protein: CSASRLAGGHTGELFF.

Remarks on this clonotype: This may be a read error, as it is one base from a much larger clone. This chain uses TRBV6-5 with TRBJ2-5, with D unresolved. CDR3 size: 11 residues. Germline V CDR1 and CDR2: MNHEY, SVGAGI. In DNA form, the CDR3 reads TGTGCCAGCAGTACAGCAGAGACCCAGCACTTC. It encodes CASSTAETQHF.

The J gene is TRBJ2-6, the V gene TRBV15; D uncertain. Germline lookup yields CDR1 LNHNV and CDR2 YYDKDF (reference sequence). This CDR3 contains 11 residues. V lost 3 bases, J lost 12 bases, and 6 bases lay in between. The CDR3 spells CATSRPGVLTF. CDR3 DNA sequence: TGTGCCACCAGCAGGCCGGGCGTCCTGACTTTC.

This clonotype was found many times. The genes are TRBV12-3 or TRBV12-4 and TRBJ1-2, with unresolved D. Trimming took 6 bases from V and 4 from J, leaving 12 bases between them. The CDR3 extends over 13 amino acids. As DNA, the CDR3 is TGTGCCAGCAGCCCAGCCGGGAGCTATGGCTACACCTTC. This sequence encodes CASSPAGSYGYTF.

This clonotype was observed a handful of times. J is TRBJ2-7 and V is TRBV6-2 or TRBV6-3; TRBD1 aligns across 7 bases. V shed 6 bases, J shed 4 bases, and the junction held 9 bases outside the gene matches. The length of the CDR3 is 14 residues. Germline CDR1 reads MNHEY; CDR2 reads SVGEGT. CDR3 residues: CASRRPGTAYEQYF. DNA for the CDR3: TGTGCCAGCAGACGTCCCGGGACAGCGTACGAGCAGTACTTC.

Remarks on this clonotype: An end of the junction does not agree with germline; a read error may underlie this. V is TRBV10-3 and J is TRBJ2-5; possibly TRBD1 or TRBD2 for D (5 bases each). Germline lookup yields CDR1 ENHRY and CDR2 SYGVKD. The CDR3 loop spans 15 amino acids. The DNA of the CDR3 is TGTGCCATCAGTGAGGAGGGGCTCCGCCAAGAGATCCAGTGCTTC. This gives the protein CAISEEGLRQEIQCF.

This clonotype was seen only a few times. CDR3 in amino acids: CASSLISARMNTEAFF. In DNA form, the CDR3 reads TGTGCCAGCAGCTTAATTTCGGCCAGGATGAACACTGAAGCTTTCTTT. The chain couples TRBV5-6 to TRBJ1-1; D call uncertain. Germline assignment: CDR1 SGHDT and CDR2 YYEEEE. The CDR3 loop spans 16 amino acids. V lost 2 bases to trimming and J lost 0 bases, with 14 bases between them.

The chain couples TRBV10-3 to TRBJ1-5; no firm D call. V gave up 6 bases and J gave up 10 bases, with 13 bases separating them. The CDR3 is 12 amino acids. Germline CDR1 is ENHRY and CDR2 is SYGVKD. The CDR3 sequence is CAISGSSSPQHF. The CDR3 DNA sequence: TGTGCCATCAGCGGCAGCTCTTCACCCCAGCATTTT.

For this clonotype: This could be a read error, since a much larger clone is one nucleotide away. The rearrangement links TRBV10-3 to TRBJ1-1, with D hard to call. This CDR3 is built from 13 residues. In germline, CDR1 is ENHRY, CDR2 SYGVKD. The DNA for the CDR3 is TGTGCCAGCAGTTATGACCTGAGCACTGAAGCTTTCTTT. This translates into CASSYDLSTEAFF.

J is TRBJ2-7 and V is TRBV5-1; TRBD2 aligns across 7 bases. The germline CDR1 and CDR2 sequences are SGHRS and YFSETQ. V trimming: 0 bases; J trimming: 2 bases; junction bases outside the gene matches: 8. The CDR3 runs to 16 residues. The CDR3 DNA follows: TGCGCCAGCAGCTTGGTTCTCGGGACTACGCCCTACGAGCAGTACTTC. Its protein product is CASSLVLGTTPYEQYF. The full variable domain, its missing parts supplied by reference TRBV5-1 and TRBJ2-7, is KAGVTQTPRYLIKTRGQQVTLSCSPISGHRSVSWYQQTPGQGLQFLFEYFSETQRNKGNFPGRFSGRQFSNSRSEMNVSTLELGDSALYLCASSLVLGTTPYEQYFGPGTRLTVT.

As regards this clonotype: It may be a read error: a sequence one base away is much more abundant. The chain has TRBV7-9 and TRBJ1-6, with TRBD1 matching over 7 bases. CDR1 and CDR2 from the germline V gene are SEHNR and FQNEAQ (reference sequence). After removal of 5 bases from V and 7 bases from J, the junction contained 8 bases not matched to a gene. The CDR3 runs to 15 residues. This CDR3 reads CASSPGDSENSPLHF. As DNA, the CDR3 is TGTGCCAGCAGCCCGGGGGACAGTGAGAATTCACCCCTCCACTTT. Drawing the rest from reference TRBV7-9 and TRBJ1-6, the complete variable domain is DTGVSQNPRHKITKRGQNVTFRCDPISEHNRLYWYRQTLGQGPEFLTYFQNEAQLEKSRLLSDRFSAERPKGSFSTLEIQRTEQGDSAMYLCASSPGDSENSPLHFGNGTRLTVT.

Comment on this clonotype: A much more abundant neighbour one base away suggests this may be a read error. The chain has TRBV10-3 and TRBJ1-6; 9 nucleotides match TRBD1. The CDR3 contains 13 residues. Trimming cost V 5 bases and J 12 bases; bases outside gene matches: 5. Germline CDR1 and CDR2: ENHRY and SYGVKD. This CDR3 reads CAISSGTGRPLHF. CDR3 DNA: TGTGCCATCAGTTCCGGGACAGGGCGACCCCTCCACTTT.

The chain combines TRBV29-1 with TRBJ2-2, with D hard to call. The germline CDR1 and CDR2 sequences are SQVTM and ANQGSEA. The CDR3 is 14 residues long. Trimming stripped 6 bases from V and 4 bases from J, with 15 bases between. CDR3 sequence (DNA): TGCAGCGTGGACGTGGGATCGAGCACCGGGGAGCTGTTTTTT. Translated, it gives CSVDVGSSTGELFF.

The DNA for the CDR3 is TGTGCCAGCAGCCTCAGGGACCGGGAGCTGTTTTTT. Translating it yields CASSLRDRELFF. V and J are TRBV3-1 and TRBJ2-2, with D tentatively TRBD1 or TRBD2 (5 bases each). In germline, CDR1 is LGHDT, CDR2 YNNKEL (reference sequence). The CDR3 contains 12 residues. The germline V and J ends were trimmed by 4 bases and 9 bases, with 9 bases remaining between them.

This clonotype was observed many times. CDR3 in DNA: TGTGCCAGTCGGGAGGCTGAAGCTTTCTTT. Residues: CASREAEAFF. V gene TRBV19 combines with J gene TRBJ1-1, with D unresolved. V lost 8 bases and J 6 bases, leaving 7 bases between the germline ends. Germline-derived CDR1 and CDR2 are LNHDA and SQIVND (reference sequence). The CDR3 sequence is 10 residues long.